This T cell receptor beta chain is drawn from a study of blood T cells in healthy people across ages. Peripheral blood, about 9.3 milliliters per donor, was collected. With V trimmed by 11 bases and J by 0 bases, 11 bases remained unmatched. Germline assignment: CDR1 MDHEN and CDR2 SYDVKM. The CDR3 contains 15 residues. A J-beta primer mix and a sample-barcoded 5' primer were used in a second PCR of roughly 6 to 11 cycles. TCRdb recomputed calls from the 5' RACE reads with MiXCR, one row per CDR3 protein. The table has about 2 million distinct CDR3 sequences, 49% seen once. Sequencing was done on a sample of blood. This rearrangement joins TRBV28 to TRBJ1-1; TRBD1 agrees at 8 bases. The origin of this receptor is a middle-aged woman in good health. The CDR3 nucleotides read TGTGCCTGCAATGGACAGGGAAAGGTGAACACTGAAGCTTTCTTT. Translated: CACNGQGKVNTEAFF.